The 19 T cell receptor beta chains listed next were all sequenced from one sample in a study of T-cell memory formation after mild COVID-19. TCRdb fed the 5' RACE reads into MiXCR, producing one record per CDR3 protein. Of about 140,000 distinct CDR3 sequences in the sample, roughly 13% are singletons; the top ten hold about 30%. Source material: PBMCs or a T cell subset sorted from them (not recorded which). The receptors stem from an adult woman who had mild COVID-19 (a few samples of this study predate the infection). Cell type and time point are not known.

This clonotype was seen a few times. The V gene is TRBV5-6, the J gene TRBJ2-7; D may correspond to TRBD1 or TRBD2 (5 bases each). Trimming shortened V by 4 bases and J by 1 base, and 6 bases separated the two germline ends. This CDR3 contains 12 residues. In germline, CDR1 is SGHDT, CDR2 YYEEEE. The DNA of the CDR3 is TGTGCCAGCAGCGAGGGGTCCTACGAGCAGTACTTC. Encoded protein: CASSEGSYEQYF.

This rearrangement joins TRBV5-1 to TRBJ1-2; D is uncertain. The CDR3 consists of 15 residues. Germline V gives CDR1 SGHRS, CDR2 YFSETQ. With 0 bases removed from V and 0 bases from J, the gap between germline ends came to 9 bases. CDR3 bases: TGCGCCAGCAGCTTGGGGGCTGTAGCTAACTATGGCTACACCTTC. Translated: CASSLGAVANYGYTF. The full variable domain, in which reference TRBV5-1 and TRBJ1-2 provide the parts outside the CDR3, is KAGVTQTPRYLIKTRGQQVTLSCSPISGHRSVSWYQQTPGQGLQFLFEYFSETQRNKGNFPGRFSGRQFSNSRSEMNVSTLELGDSALYLCASSLGAVANYGYTFGSGTRLTVV.

The table lists this clonotype with many counts. The gene calls are TRBV18 and TRBJ2-1; 8 bases line up with TRBD2. CDR1 KGHSH and CDR2 LQKENI come from the germline V gene. CDR3 size: 18 residues. J lost 3 bases, V lost 0 bases, and 10 bases had no gene match. As DNA, the CDR3 is TGTGCCAGCTCACCACCGGTCGACCGGGGGGGCTACTACAATGAGCAGTTCTTC. Amino acids: CASSPPVDRGGYYNEQFF.

This clonotype has only a few counts. The chain links TRBV23-1 to TRBJ2-7; TRBD2 aligns across 9 bases. TRBV23-1 is an ORF for which the function is uncertain. The CDR3 is made up of 18 amino acids. V was clipped by 4 bases and J by 3 bases; unmatched bases: 16. CDR3 loop: CASSRLQDQGLAGYEQYF. The CDR3 DNA sequence: TGCGCCAGCAGTCGCTTGCAAGACCAGGGACTAGCAGGCTACGAGCAGTACTTC.

The rearrangement links TRBV10-3 to TRBJ1-2; 8 positions match TRBD1. V lost 6 bases to trimming and J lost 7 bases; unmatched junction nucleotides: 10. The CDR3 covers 14 residues. CDR1 is ENHRY and CDR2 is SYGVKD in the germline V gene. For the CDR3, the DNA is TGTGCCATCAGCGGACAGGGTGAATGGAGTGGCTACACCTTC. Its translation is CAISGQGEWSGYTF.

This clonotype was seen more than once but under ten times. DNA for the CDR3: TGTGCCAGCAGTCCCTCCGGGGAGGAACAAGAGACCCAGTACTTC. Its protein product is CASSPSGEEQETQYF. V usage is TRBV12-3 or TRBV12-4 and J usage is TRBJ2-5, with D possibly matching TRBD2 (6 bases). CDR3 length: 15 amino acids. The V end was cut by 5 bases, the J end by 2 bases, with 15 bases between.

V usage is TRBV12-3 or TRBV12-4 and J usage is TRBJ1-5; 10 bases line up with TRBD1. The CDR3 totals 16 residues. V lost 7 bases, J lost 5 bases, and 11 bases stayed unmatched. CDR3 sequence reads: CASTLRTGGWDQPQHF. In nucleotides, the CDR3 is TGTGCCAGCACCTTAAGGACAGGGGGATGGGATCAGCCCCAGCATTTT.

This clonotype was seen a handful of times. V is TRBV12-3 or TRBV12-4 and J is TRBJ1-1, with D tentatively TRBD1 (5 bases). This CDR3 is 14 amino acids long. The V end was cut by 6 bases, the J end by 4 bases, with 15 bases between. The CDR3 loop reads CASSPGGGSTEAFF. CDR3 in DNA: TGTGCCAGCAGCCCCGGGGGGGGGAGCACTGAAGCTTTCTTT.

The genes are TRBV30 and TRBJ1-3; D gene ambiguous. Trimming left V 4 bases short and J 1 base short, with 11 bases between. The CDR3 runs 14 residues. Germline values: CDR1 GTSNPN, CDR2 SVGIG (reference sequence). DNA of the CDR3: TGTGCCTGGATAACGAGGATGTCTGGAAACACCATATATTTT. This encodes CAWITRMSGNTIYF.

This clonotype was seen many times. The chain couples TRBV9 to TRBJ2-1, with D possibly called TRBD1 or TRBD2 (5 bases each). CDR1 and CDR2 from the germline V gene are SGDLS and YYNGEE. V shed 7 bases and J shed 7 bases, with 6 bases lying between them. The CDR3 extends over 10 amino acids. CDR3 DNA: TGTGCCAGCGGGGGTAATGAGCAGTTCTTC. This sequence encodes CASGGNEQFF.

The chain joins TRBV11-2 to TRBJ2-7; unclear D gene. CDR1 is SGHAT and CDR2 is FQNNGV in the germline V gene. CDR3 length: 13 residues. V was cut by 4 bases and J by 6 bases, with 13 bases left in between. The CDR3 bases are TGTGCCAGCAGCTACTCAGGCGCCGGCGAGCAGTACTTC. Translating it yields CASSYSGAGEQYF.

J is TRBJ1-2 and V is TRBV24-1; D is ambiguous. The CDR3 totals 12 residues. Germline values: CDR1 KGHDR, CDR2 SFDVKD. Trimming cost V 1 base and J 6 bases, with 5 bases left between them. CDR3 in amino acids: CATSDFMDGYTF. CDR3 coding DNA: TGTGCCACCAGTGATTTTATGGATGGCTACACCTTC.

This clonotype was detected only a few times. The J gene is TRBJ1-4, the V gene TRBV15, with 8 nucleotides matching TRBD1. Unmatched junction bases numbered 2, after V lost 3 bases and J lost 8 bases. Germline V gene lookup returns CDR1 LNHNV and CDR2 YYDKDF (reference sequence). The CDR3 has 13 amino acids. CDR3 residues: CATSRTGDEKLFF. The DNA for the CDR3 is TGTGCCACCAGCAGGACAGGGGACGAAAAACTGTTTTTT.

Concerning this clonotype itself: An end of the junction differs from the germline gene, which may be a read error. The chain carries TRBV6-2 or TRBV6-3 and TRBJ2-2, with D possibly being TRBD2 (5 bases). The germline CDR1 and CDR2 sequences are MNHEY and SVGEGT. CDR3 length equals 13 residues. CDR3: CASSLSDTGELIF. As DNA, the CDR3 is TGTGCCAGCAGTTTATCAGACACCGGGGAGCTGATTTTT.

This clonotype has just a few counts. The chain uses TRBV24-1 and TRBJ2-5; no reliable D call. This CDR3 region has 11 residues. Germline values: CDR1 KGHDR, CDR2 SFDVKD. V lost 10 bases to trimming and J lost 4 bases, with 9 bases between them. CDR3 amino acids: CATGELETQYF. The CDR3 DNA follows: TGTGCCACTGGCGAGCTAGAGACCCAGTACTTC.

The rearrangement uses TRBV24-1 and TRBJ2-7; D is tentatively TRBD1 or TRBD2 (6 bases each). This CDR3 region has 14 residues. V was cut by 7 bases and J by 3 bases, with 15 bases left in between. Germline assignment: CDR1 KGHDR and CDR2 SFDVKD. The CDR3 sequence is CATSVEEGDYEQYF. CDR3 nucleotide sequence: TGTGCCACCAGCGTTGAGGAGGGGGACTACGAGCAGTACTTC.

This CDR3 is CASSYGTGQGPNEQYF. The CDR3 region has the DNA TGTGCCAGCAGTTACGGTACGGGACAGGGTCCTAACGAGCAGTACTTC. The chain uses TRBV6-5 and TRBJ2-7, with 9 bases lining up with TRBD1. From germline, CDR1 is MNHEY and CDR2 SVGAGI. The CDR3 runs 16 residues. With V trimmed by 2 bases and J by 5 bases, 10 bases remained unmatched.

This clonotype was seen repeatedly, ten times or more. V and J are TRBV28 and TRBJ2-5; 12 nucleotides line up with TRBD2. Germline V gene lookup returns CDR1 MDHEN and CDR2 SYDVKM. The CDR3 runs to 17 residues. V was clipped by 3 bases and J by 5 bases; unmatched bases: 10. In DNA, the CDR3 is TGTGCCAGCAGTTTGGGGTTGCGGACTAGCGGGGATGAGACCCAGTACTTC. It yields the protein CASSLGLRTSGDETQYF.

The rearrangement links TRBV28 to TRBJ2-5, with 9 positions matching TRBD1. V lost 5 bases to trimming and J lost 5 bases; unmatched junction nucleotides: 9. The CDR3 loop spans 15 amino acids. The germline CDR1 and CDR2 sequences are MDHEN and SYDVKM. CDR3 in amino acids: CASSPGDRARETQYF. Written as DNA, the CDR3 is TGTGCCAGCAGTCCAGGGGACAGGGCGAGGGAGACCCAGTACTTC. The whole variable domain, filled in from reference TRBV28 and TRBJ2-5, reads DVKVTQSSRYLVKRTGEKVFLECVQDMDHENMFWYRQDPGLGLRLIYFSYDVKMKEKGDIPEGYSVSREKKERFSLILESASTNQTSMYLCASSPGDRARETQYFGPGTRLLVL.